Described below is a single TCR beta chain sequence and its context. The data are from a study of blood T cell repertoires in COVID-19. Assay used: immunoSEQ multiplex PCR; TCRdb lists only in-frame clones, some missing. The table lists over 110,000 clones, 80% to 90% of them singletons. In germline, CDR1 is LNHDA, CDR2 SQIVND (reference sequence). The CDR3 consists of 15 residues. The J segment lost 2 bases and the V segment lost 3 bases, leaving 4 bases of the junction unmatched. The sequence was obtained from a man in his 60s who had recovered from COVID-19. What was sequenced was PBMCs or T cells enriched from blood (not recorded which). V usage is TRBV19 and J usage is TRBJ1-1; 9 positions agree with TRBD1. The CDR3 here is CASSIGTGYNTEAFF. The CDR3, as DNA: TGTGCCAGTAGTATTGGGACAGGGTATAACACTGAAGCTTTCTTT. The full variable domain, in which reference TRBV19 and TRBJ1-1 provide the parts outside the CDR3, is DGGITQSPKYLFRKEGQNVTLSCEQNLNHDAMYWYRQDPGQGLRLIYYSQIVNDFQKGDIAEGYSVSREKKESFPLTVTSAQKNPTAFYLCASSIGTGYNTEAFFGQGTRLTVV.